This TCR beta chain appears in the sequencing data of a study of STAT5B mutations in CD4+ large granular lymphocyte leukemia. Assay used: immunoSEQ multiplex PCR; TCRdb lists only in-frame clones, some missing. The repertoire includes thousands of clones, 74% of them detected once, and approximately 2.1% sits in the top ten. With respect to this clone: No antigen is known for it.

CD4+ T-LGLL patients came from Padova, Helsinki and Shinshu hematology units. The CDR3 runs 16 residues. The germline gives CDR1 MGHRA, CDR2 YSYEKL. V was shortened by 1 base and J by 1 base, with 10 bases between the two germline ends. The study, taken as a whole, reports: Main leukemic clonotypes were patient-specific, but approximately 25% appeared at low frequency elsewhere.

This clonotype originated in a woman between 65 and 79 years old with CD4+ T-cell large granular lymphocyte leukemia. What was sequenced was PBMCs. The chain links TRBV4-1 to TRBJ2-2; D unresolved. The CDR3 region is CASSQGGLVNTGELFF. DNA of the CDR3: TGCGCCAGCAGCCAAGGGGGTCTAGTGAACACCGGGGAGCTGTTTTTT.